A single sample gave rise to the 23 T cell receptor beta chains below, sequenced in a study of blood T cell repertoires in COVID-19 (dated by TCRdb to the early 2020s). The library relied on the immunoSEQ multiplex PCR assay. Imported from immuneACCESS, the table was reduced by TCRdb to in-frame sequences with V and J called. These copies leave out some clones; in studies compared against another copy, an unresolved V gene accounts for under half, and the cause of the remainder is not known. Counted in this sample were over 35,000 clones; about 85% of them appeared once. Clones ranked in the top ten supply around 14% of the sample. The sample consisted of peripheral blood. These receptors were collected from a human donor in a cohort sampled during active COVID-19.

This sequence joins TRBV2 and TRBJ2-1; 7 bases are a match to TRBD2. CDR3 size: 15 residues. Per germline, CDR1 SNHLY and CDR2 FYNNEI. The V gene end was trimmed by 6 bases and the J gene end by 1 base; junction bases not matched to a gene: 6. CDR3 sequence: CASSLLGGSYNEQFF. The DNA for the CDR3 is TGTGCCAGCAGCCTTCTCGGGGGGTCCTACAATGAGCAGTTCTTC.

The CDR3 here is CACYPTGQDTEAFF. In DNA form, the CDR3 reads TGTGCCTGCTACCCTACAGGGCAGGACACTGAAGCTTTCTTT. This sequence joins TRBV19 and TRBJ1-1; possibly TRBD1 for D (6 bases). V lost 11 bases and J lost 3, with 19 bases in between. The CDR3 contains 14 residues. CDR1 and CDR2 from the germline V gene are LNHDA and SQIVND (reference sequence).

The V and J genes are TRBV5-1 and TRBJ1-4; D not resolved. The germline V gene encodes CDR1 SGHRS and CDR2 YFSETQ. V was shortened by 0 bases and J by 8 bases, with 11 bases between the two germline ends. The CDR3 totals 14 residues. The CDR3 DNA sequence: TGCGCCAGCAGCTTGGCCAGTGCGGGGGAAAAACTGTTTTTT. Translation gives CASSLASAGEKLFF.

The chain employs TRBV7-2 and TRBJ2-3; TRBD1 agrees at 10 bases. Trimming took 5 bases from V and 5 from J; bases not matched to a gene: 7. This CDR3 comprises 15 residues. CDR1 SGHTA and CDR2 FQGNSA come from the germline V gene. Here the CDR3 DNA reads TGTGCCAGCAGCCTCCGACAGGGGGCGGGAGATACGCAGTATTTT. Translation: CASSLRQGAGDTQYF.

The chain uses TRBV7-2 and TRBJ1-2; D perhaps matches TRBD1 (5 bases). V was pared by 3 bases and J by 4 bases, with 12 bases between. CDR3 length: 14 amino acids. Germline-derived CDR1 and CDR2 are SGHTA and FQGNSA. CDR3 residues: CASSLDKLLYGYTF. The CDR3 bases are TGTGCCAGCAGCTTGGACAAGCTCCTCTATGGCTACACCTTC.

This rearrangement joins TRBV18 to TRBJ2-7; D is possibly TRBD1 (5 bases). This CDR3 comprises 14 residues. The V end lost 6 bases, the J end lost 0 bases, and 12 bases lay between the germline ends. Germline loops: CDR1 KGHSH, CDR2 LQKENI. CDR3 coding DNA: TGTGCCAGCTCGGTAGACAGTCTCTCCTACGAGCAGTACTTC. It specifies CASSVDSLSYEQYF.

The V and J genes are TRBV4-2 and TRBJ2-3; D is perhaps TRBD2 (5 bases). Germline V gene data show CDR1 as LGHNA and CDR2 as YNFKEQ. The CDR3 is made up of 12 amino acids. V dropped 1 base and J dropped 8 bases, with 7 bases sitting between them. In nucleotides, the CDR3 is TGTGCCAGCAGCCAAGTCGAGGGTACGCAGTATTTT. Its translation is CASSQVEGTQYF.

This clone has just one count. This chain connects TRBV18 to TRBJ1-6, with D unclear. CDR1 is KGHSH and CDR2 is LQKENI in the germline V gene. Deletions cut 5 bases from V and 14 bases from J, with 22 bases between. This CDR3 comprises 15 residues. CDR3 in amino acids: CASSTKNLGISSLHF. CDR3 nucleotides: TGTGCCAGCTCAACCAAAAACCTAGGAATTTCTTCCCTCCACTTT.

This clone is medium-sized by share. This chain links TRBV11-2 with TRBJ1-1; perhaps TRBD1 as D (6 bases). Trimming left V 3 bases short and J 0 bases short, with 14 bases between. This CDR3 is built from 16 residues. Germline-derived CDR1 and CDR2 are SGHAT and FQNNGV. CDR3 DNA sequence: TGTGCCAGCAGCTTGCTGGGGGCTAAGATGAACACTGAAGCTTTCTTT. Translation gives CASSLLGAKMNTEAFF.

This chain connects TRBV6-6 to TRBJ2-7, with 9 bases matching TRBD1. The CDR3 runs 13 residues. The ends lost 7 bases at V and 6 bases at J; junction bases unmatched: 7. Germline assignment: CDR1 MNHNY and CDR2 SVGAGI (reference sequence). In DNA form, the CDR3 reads TGTGCCAGCAAACGGACAGGGGATTTCGAGCAGTACTTC. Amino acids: CASKRTGDFEQYF.

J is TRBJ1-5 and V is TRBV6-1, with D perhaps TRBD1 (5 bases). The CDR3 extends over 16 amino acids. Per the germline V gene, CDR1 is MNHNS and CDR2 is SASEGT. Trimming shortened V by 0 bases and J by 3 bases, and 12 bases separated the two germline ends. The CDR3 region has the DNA TGTGCCAGCAGTGAAGCATCGGGGGGGAACAATCAGCCCCAGCATTTT. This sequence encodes CASSEASGGNNQPQHF.

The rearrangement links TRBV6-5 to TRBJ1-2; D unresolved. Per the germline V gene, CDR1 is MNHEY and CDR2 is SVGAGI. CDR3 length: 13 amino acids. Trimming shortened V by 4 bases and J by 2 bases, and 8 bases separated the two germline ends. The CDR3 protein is CASSSTLNYGYTF. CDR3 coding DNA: TGTGCCAGCAGTTCCACCCTAAACTATGGCTACACCTTC.

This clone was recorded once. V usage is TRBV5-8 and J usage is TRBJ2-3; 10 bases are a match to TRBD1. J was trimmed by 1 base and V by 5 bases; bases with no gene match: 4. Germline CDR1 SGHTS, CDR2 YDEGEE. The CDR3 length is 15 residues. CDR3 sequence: CASSPGQGGTDTQYF. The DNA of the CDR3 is TGTGCCAGCAGTCCAGGACAGGGGGGCACAGATACGCAGTATTTT.

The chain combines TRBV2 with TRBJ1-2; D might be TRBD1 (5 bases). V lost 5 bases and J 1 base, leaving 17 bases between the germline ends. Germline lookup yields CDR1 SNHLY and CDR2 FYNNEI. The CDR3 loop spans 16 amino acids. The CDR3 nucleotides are TGTGCCAGCAGTCTAGGAGACGCAGGGAATAACTATGGCTACACCTTC. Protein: CASSLGDAGNNYGYTF.

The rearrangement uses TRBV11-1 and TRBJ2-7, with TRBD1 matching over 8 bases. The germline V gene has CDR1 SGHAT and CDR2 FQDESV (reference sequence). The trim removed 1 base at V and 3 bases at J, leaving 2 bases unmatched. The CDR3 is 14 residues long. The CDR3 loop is CASSLDRGFYEQYF. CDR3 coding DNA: TGTGCCAGCAGCTTAGACAGGGGGTTCTACGAGCAGTACTTC.

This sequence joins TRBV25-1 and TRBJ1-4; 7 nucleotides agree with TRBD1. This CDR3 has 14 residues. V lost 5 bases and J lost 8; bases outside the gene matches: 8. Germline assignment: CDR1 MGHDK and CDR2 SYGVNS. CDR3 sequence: CASSPGQRQEKLFF. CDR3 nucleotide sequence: TGTGCCAGCAGTCCGGGACAGCGTCAAGAAAAACTGTTTTTT. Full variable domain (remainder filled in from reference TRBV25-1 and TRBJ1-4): EADIYQTPRYLVIGTGKKITLECSQTMGHDKMYWYQQDPGMELHLIHYSYGVNSTEKGDLSSESTVSRIRTEHFPLTLESARPSHTSQYLCASSPGQRQEKLFFGSGTQLSVL.

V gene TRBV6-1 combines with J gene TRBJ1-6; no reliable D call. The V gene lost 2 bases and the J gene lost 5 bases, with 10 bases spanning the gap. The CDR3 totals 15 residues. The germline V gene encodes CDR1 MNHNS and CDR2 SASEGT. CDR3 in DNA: TGTGCCAGCAGTGAATACGGAGCTGATAATTCACCCCTCCACTTT. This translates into CASSEYGADNSPLHF.

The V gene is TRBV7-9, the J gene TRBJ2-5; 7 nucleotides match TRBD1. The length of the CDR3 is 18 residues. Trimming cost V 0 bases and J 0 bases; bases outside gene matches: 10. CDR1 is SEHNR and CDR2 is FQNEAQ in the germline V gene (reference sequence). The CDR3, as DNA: TGTGCCAGCAGCTTAGCGAGTAGACAGGGTCCCTACCAAGAGACCCAGTACTTC. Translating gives CASSLASRQGPYQETQYF.

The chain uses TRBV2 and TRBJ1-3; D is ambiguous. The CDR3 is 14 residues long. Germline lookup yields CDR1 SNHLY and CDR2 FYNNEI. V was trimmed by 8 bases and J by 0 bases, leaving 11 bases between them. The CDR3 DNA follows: TGTGCCAGCCAGCGGGATACCTCTGGAAACACCATATATTTT. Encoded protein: CASQRDTSGNTIYF.

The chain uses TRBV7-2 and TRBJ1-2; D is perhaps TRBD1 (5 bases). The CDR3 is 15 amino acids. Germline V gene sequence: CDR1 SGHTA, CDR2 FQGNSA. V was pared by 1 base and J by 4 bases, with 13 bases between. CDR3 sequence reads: CASSLGGRAFYGYTF. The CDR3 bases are TGTGCCAGCAGCTTAGGGGGCAGGGCTTTCTATGGCTACACCTTC.

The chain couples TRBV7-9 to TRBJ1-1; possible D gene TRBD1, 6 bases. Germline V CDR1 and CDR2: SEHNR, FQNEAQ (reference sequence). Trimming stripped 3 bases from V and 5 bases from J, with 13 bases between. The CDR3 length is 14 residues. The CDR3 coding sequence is TGTGCCAGCAGCTTCGAGGGGGGGTTGACTGAAGCTTTCTTT. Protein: CASSFEGGLTEAFF.

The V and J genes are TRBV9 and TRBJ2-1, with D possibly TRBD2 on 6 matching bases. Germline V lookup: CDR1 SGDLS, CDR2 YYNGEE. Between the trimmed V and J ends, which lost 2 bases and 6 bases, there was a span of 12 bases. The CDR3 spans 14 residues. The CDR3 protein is CASSVVREANEQFF. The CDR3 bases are TGTGCCAGCAGCGTCGTCAGGGAGGCCAATGAGCAGTTCTTC.

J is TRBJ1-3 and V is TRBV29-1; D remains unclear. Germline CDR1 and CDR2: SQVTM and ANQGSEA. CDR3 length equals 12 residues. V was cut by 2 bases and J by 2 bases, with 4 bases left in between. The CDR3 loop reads CSVETTGNTIYF. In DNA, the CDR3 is TGCAGCGTTGAAACAACTGGAAACACCATATATTTT.